Listed below are T cell receptor beta chains from one sample, sequenced in a study of T-cell memory formation after mild COVID-19. MiXCR was run by TCRdb on the 5' RACE reads, yielding one entry per CDR3 protein. The sample consists of just over 400,000 distinct CDR3 sequences, more than 20% of them appearing once. Input material: PBMCs or a T cell subset sorted from them (not recorded which). The receptors were gathered from an adult woman who had mild COVID-19 (a few samples of this study predate the infection). Cell type and time point are not known. The CDR3 runs from the conserved cysteine through the conserved F or W. D genes are given only for firm matches. Clone size is stated in some rows and not others, as once, few, many or a class when expanded.

v_gene	d_gene	abundance	j_gene	CDR3nt	CDR3aa
TRBV12-3/TRBV12-4	.	few	TRBJ2-5	TGTGCCAGCAGTTTCGGGGGCCTTGGGGAGACCCAGTACTTC	CASSFGGLGETQYF
TRBV5-1	.	few	TRBJ2-2	TGCGCCAGCCGGGATTCGGCCGGGGAGCTGTTTTTT	CASRDSAGELFF
TRBV27	.	.	TRBJ2-5	TGTGCCAGCAGTTTCTCCAGGGGTAAAGAGACCCAGTACTTC	CASSFSRGKETQYF
TRBV29-1	TRBD2	few	TRBJ2-3	TGCAGCGTCCTACTAGCGCCCAGCACAGATACGCAGTATTTT	CSVLLAPSTDTQYF
TRBV28	.	.	TRBJ2-2	TGTGCCAGCAGTTTAATAGGCGGGACACCTAAGAACACCGGGGAGCTGTTTTTT	CASSLIGGTPKNTGELFF
TRBV29-1	.	.	TRBJ1-2	TGCAGCGTTGAAGATACGTACACTGGTGGCTACACCTTC	CSVEDTYTGGYTF
TRBV11-2	TRBD2	.	TRBJ2-3	TGTGCCAGCAGCTTATCTGCAGCGGGGGCAGATACGCAGTATTTT	CASSLSAAGADTQYF
TRBV6-1	TRBD2	few	TRBJ2-3	TGTGCCAGCAGTGAATGGTCGGCGGGAGGTACAGATACGCAGTATTTT	CASSEWSAGGTDTQYF
TRBV12-3/TRBV12-4	.	few	TRBJ2-7	TGTGCCAGCAGTCCGGGACGGATCTACGAGCAGTACTTC	CASSPGRIYEQYF
TRBV24-1	.	.	TRBJ2-7	TGTGCCACCAGTGAAGGGAGCGGGCACTACTCCTACGAGCAGTACTTC	CATSEGSGHYSYEQYF
TRBV15	.	.	TRBJ2-2	TGTGCCACCAGCAGAGTACTCGGACCGAACACCGGGGAGCTGTTTTTT	CATSRVLGPNTGELFF
TRBV2	TRBD1	few	TRBJ1-1	TGTGCCAGCAGGGCGGGACAGGCGAACACTGAAGCTTTCTTT	CASRAGQANTEAFF
TRBV6-5	.	few	TRBJ2-1	TGTGCCAGCACCGACCGGGCTACCGTGGGGGAGTTCTTC	CASTDRATVGEFF
TRBV7-2	.	.	TRBJ2-3	TGTGCCAGCAGCCAGAGACCCAAAGGGCGCACAGATACGCAGTATTTT	CASSQRPKGRTDTQYF
TRBV20-1	.	.	TRBJ2-3	TGCAGTGCTCGACTACCTAGCACAGATACGCAGTATTTT	CSARLPSTDTQYF
TRBV7-9	.	.	TRBJ2-5	TGTGCCAGCACAGGGGAGACCCAGTACTTC	CASTGETQYF
TRBV5-1	.	.	TRBJ1-1	TGCGCCAGCAGGTCCGTCGACCATACGAGTTTAAGGAACACTGAAGCTTTCTTT	CASRSVDHTSLRNTEAFF
TRBV6-1	.	.	TRBJ1-5	TGTGCCAGCAGTGAATTTCAGGGGCAGCCCCAGCATTTT	CASSEFQGQPQHF
TRBV6-6	TRBD2	once	TRBJ2-2	TGTGCCAGCAGTCGCGAGCGGGGGGGAACCGGGGAGCTGTTTTTT	CASSRERGGTGELFF
TRBV5-5	TRBD1	.	TRBJ2-6	TGTGCCAGCAGCTTCAGACTAACCGGACAGGTTTTGTCTGGGGCCAACGTCCTGACTTTC	CASSFRLTGQVLSGANVLTF
TRBV2	TRBD2	many	TRBJ2-2	TGTGCCAGCAGCGGACTAGCGGGGACCGCTGGGGAGCTGTTTTTT	CASSGLAGTAGELFF
TRBV4-1	TRBD1	.	TRBJ2-2	TGCGCCAGCAGCCAAGAAGGGGGCTATTTCATCGGGGAGCTGTTTTTT	CASSQEGGYFIGELFF
TRBV20-1	TRBD2	.	TRBJ2-1	TGCAGTGCGGAAGAGAGCGGGATATACAATGAGCAGTTCTTC	CSAEESGIYNEQFF
TRBV5-1	.	many	TRBJ2-7	TGCGCCAGCAGCCGGGCCCGGGATTCCTACGAGCAGTACTTC	CASSRARDSYEQYF
TRBV20-1	TRBD2	.	TRBJ2-7	TGCAGTGCTACGGCCCGACTAGCTGCCTCCTACGAGCAGTACTTC	CSATARLAASYEQYF
TRBV5-5	.	few	TRBJ2-1	TGTGCCAGCAGCTCGCGGGGCCGGTACCTGAACAATGAGCAGTTCTTC	CASSSRGRYLNNEQFF
TRBV6-2/TRBV6-3	.	.	TRBJ1-5	TGTGCCAGCAGCCAGATAATACAGCCCCAGCATTTT	CASSQIIQPQHF
TRBV5-4	.	.	TRBJ2-2	TGTGCCAGCAGCTTGAAGGGATACACCGGGGAGCTGTTTTTT	CASSLKGYTGELFF
TRBV7-9	.	once	TRBJ1-3	TGTGCCAGCAGCCCTGGGGACACCGCCTCTGGAAACACCATATATTTT	CASSPGDTASGNTIYF
TRBV13	TRBD2	few	TRBJ2-5	TGTGCCAGCAGCCTTAGCGGGTGGGAGACCCAGTACTTC	CASSLSGWETQYF
TRBV7-9	.	.	TRBJ1-1	TGTGCCAGCAGCTTCGGCAGAAAGAACACTGAAGCTTTCTTT	CASSFGRKNTEAFF